The entry below gives a single T cell receptor beta chain sequence along with its context. This record comes from a study of cytomegalovirus exposure and HLA in healthy donors. In germline, CDR1 is LNHNV, CDR2 YYDKDF (reference sequence). Trimming removed 2 bases from V and 3 bases from J; junction bases left unmatched: 10. The CDR3 extends over 17 amino acids. PCR used 60 Vbeta primers and 13 Jbeta primers. Produced via immunoSEQ multiplex PCR; TCRdb's table is partial and in-frame only. The sample holds about 180,000 clones, around 75% seen once. Source material: PBMCs. This TCR derives from a male donor in good health and CMV-seronegative. The chain combines TRBV15 with TRBJ2-3; 8 positions match TRBD1. DNA for the CDR3: TGTGCCACCAGCAGATTTCAGCAGGGGGCGTCGACAGATACGCAGTATTTT. Protein: CATSRFQQGASTDTQYF.